Described below is a single T cell receptor beta chain sequence and its context. Its antigen is not known. The sample belongs to a study of identifying expanded T cells in peripheral blood. Study-wide findings and caveats: Variance in clone template counts between approximately 2-week samples significantly increased with total template count across all healthy donors.

Between the trimmed V and J ends, which lost 3 bases and 5 bases, there was a span of 23 bases. The CDR3 contains 17 residues. Germline CDR1 reads MNHEY; CDR2 reads SMNVEV (reference sequence). The table came from immunoSEQ multiplex PCR; TCRdb's copy has only in-frame clones and leaves some out. Of some 72,000 clones listed, about nine tenths are singletons. The chain carries TRBV27 and TRBJ2-7; D is ambiguous. Sequenced input: blood. This receptor was obtained from a person between 18 and 69 years old in good health. The CDR3 protein is CASSLSSRKGILNEQYF. The DNA for the CDR3 is TGTGCCAGCAGTTTGTCATCCAGAAAAGGAATTTTGAACGAGCAGTACTTC.